This T cell receptor (beta chain) was profiled in a study of shared clonotypes between healthy human individuals. For the study at large: Each donor had three CD4 naive, three CD4 memory, two CD8 naive and one CD8 memory plate.

CD4+ cells yielded CD45RA+ naive and CD45RA-negative memory subsets. Regarding the study as a whole: The four-donor shared clonotypes exceeded non-shared clonotypes in generation probability, with non-shared ones scoring lower. What naive subsets generally showed was a larger estimated richness than memory subsets showed.

Comments on this clone: Antigen: not known.

Deletions cut 5 bases from V and 2 bases from J, with 13 bases between. The CDR3 totals 15 residues. CDR1 is SGHTA and CDR2 is FQGNSA in the germline V gene. Repertoires were generated with immunoSEQ multiplex PCR, while TCRdb's copy carries only in-frame clones and drops some. This table holds millions of clones, roughly 92% found once. The chain uses TRBV7-2 and TRBJ2-1, with D tentatively TRBD2 (6 bases). Sequencing was done on a sample of naive CD4+ T cells sorted from blood. As for subset: CD45RA+ positively selected. The receptor was isolated from a man aged 18 to 35 in good health. The CDR3 DNA reads as TGTGCCAGCAGCCCGGACTACGGCGCCTACAATGAGCAGTTCTTC. Translation gives CASSPDYGAYNEQFF.